The 4 T cell receptor beta chains presented below share a single source sample, sequenced in a study of blood T cell repertoires in COVID-19. TCRdb's copy holds only in-frame clones and misses some; the assay was immunoSEQ multiplex PCR. Altogether roughly 230,000 clones are present, roughly 90% being singletons, with the ten largest covering roughly 4%. Specimen: PBMCs or T cells enriched from blood (not recorded which). These receptors were taken from a woman under 40 with acute COVID-19.

The rearrangement links TRBV30 to TRBJ2-3; 7 nucleotides agree with TRBD1. CDR1 and CDR2 (germline): GTSNPN, SVGIG (reference sequence). This CDR3 contains 14 residues. Trimming removed 5 bases from V and 2 bases from J; junction bases left unmatched: 7. The CDR3 spells CAWVYRGHTDTQYF. The CDR3 nucleotides are TGTGCCTGGGTCTACAGGGGTCACACAGATACGCAGTATTTT. Combining the CDR3 with reference TRBV30 and TRBJ2-3 gives the whole variable domain SQTIHQWPATLVQPVGSPLSLECTVEGTSNPNLYWYRQAAGRGLQLLFYSVGIGQISSEVPQNLSASRPQDRQFILSSKKLLLSDSGFYLCAWVYRGHTDTQYFGPGTRLTVL.

This clone was observed a few times. The DNA of the CDR3 is TGTGCCAGTAGTCGCACGGGACAGCCTTACGAGCAGTACTTC. As protein: CASSRTGQPYEQYF. This chain connects TRBV19 to TRBJ2-7; 7 bases fit TRBD1. Germline CDR1 is LNHDA and CDR2 is SQIVND (reference sequence). This CDR3 has 14 amino acids. Germline trimming cut 5 bases from V and 4 bases from J; bases unmatched to any gene: 8.

This chain uses TRBV4-1 with TRBJ2-7, with TRBD1 matching 7 bases. Trimming removed 8 bases from V and 2 bases from J; junction bases left unmatched: 9. The germline CDR1 and CDR2 sequences are MGHRA and YSYEKL. CDR3 size: 14 residues. The CDR3 loop is CASARDSPTYEQYF. In DNA, the CDR3 is TGCGCCAGCGCCCGGGACAGTCCTACCTACGAGCAGTACTTC.

The chain employs TRBV25-1 and TRBJ2-5; 8 bases are a match to TRBD2. Trimming at V came to 4 bases and at J to 0 bases, leaving 10 bases not matched to a gene. This CDR3 comprises 17 residues. Germline V gives CDR1 MGHDK, CDR2 SYGVNS. Written as DNA, the CDR3 is TGTGCCAGCAGTGCCGGGTCGGCGGGGGGCTACCAAGAGACCCAGTACTTC. Translated, it gives CASSAGSAGGYQETQYF.